This TCR beta chain was identified during a study of technical replicates of blood from a few donors. TCRdb's table, derived via immunoSEQ multiplex PCR, lists solely in-frame clones and lacks some. The sample lists tens of thousands of clones, 81% occurring once. This clone was counted only a few times. V shed 6 bases and J 15 bases; nucleotides not matched to a gene: 9. Germline V gives CDR1 DFQATT, CDR2 SNEGSKA (reference sequence). The CDR3 extends over 11 amino acids. The receptor was derived from a human donor in good health. Some clones in this sample may be carry-over from other donors' samples. The rearrangement links TRBV20-1 to TRBJ1-4, with 8 bases identical to TRBD1. Sequencing was performed on PBMCs. CDR3 sequence reads: CSAGQGGVVFF. The DNA of the CDR3 is TGCAGTGCAGGACAGGGAGGGGTGGTGTTTTTT.